Listed below are T cell receptor beta chains from one sample, sequenced in a study of human thymus T cells. Data came from immunoSEQ multiplex PCR; TCRdb stores just in-frame clones and leaves some out. The sample lists around 130,000 clones; over 85% were seen once. Input material: thymus tissue. All receptors derive from a boy in the first two years of life with a congenital heart defect but otherwise immunologically healthy. The CDR3 runs from the conserved cysteine through the conserved F or W. The D gene is left open where the match is weak. Clone size is stated in some rows and not others, as once, few, many or a class when expanded.

cdr3_aa cdr3_nt v_call d_call clone_size j_call
CASSSLRWAYEQYF TGTGCCAGCAGCTCCCTGAGGTGGGCCTACGAGCAGTACTTC TRBV5-6 . . TRBJ2-7
CASSPPTSSGGINEQFF TGTGCCAGCTCACCACCGACTTCTAGCGGGGGTATAAATGAGCAGTTCTTC TRBV18 TRBD2 . TRBJ2-1
CASSLGRVGGTGELFF TGCGCCAGCAGCTTGGGTCGCGTCGGGGGCACCGGGGAGCTGTTTTTT TRBV5-1 . . TRBJ2-2
CSVTGTSRYEQYF TGCAGCGTTACCGGGACAAGTAGGTACGAGCAGTACTTC TRBV29-1 . once TRBJ2-7
CASVILQGHTEAFF TGTGCCAGCGTCATCCTACAGGGTCACACTGAAGCTTTCTTT TRBV2 . . TRBJ1-1
CASSLRGLNTEAFF TGTGCCAGCAGCCTGAGGGGTTTGAACACTGAAGCTTTCTTT TRBV28 . . TRBJ1-1
CASSPSGTTDTQYF TGTGCCAGCAGTCCCAGCGGTACCACAGATACGCAGTATTTT TRBV6-5 . . TRBJ2-3
CASSPWDRVDNEQFF TGTGCCAGCAGTCCCTGGGACAGGGTGGACAATGAGCAGTTCTTC TRBV28 TRBD1 . TRBJ2-1
CASSPGGAEQFF TGTGCCAGCAGTCCCGGGGGGGCTGAGCAGTTCTTC TRBV13 TRBD2 . TRBJ2-1
CASSQEIGGGSNEKLFF TGCGCCAGCAGCCAAGAAATTGGAGGAGGGAGTAATGAAAAACTGTTTTTT TRBV4-1 . . TRBJ1-4
CASSLRGGNTEAFF TGTGCCAGCAGTTTAAGAGGGGGCAACACTGAAGCTTTCTTT TRBV27 TRBD1 . TRBJ1-1
CAWRGRRGGNTGELFF TGTGCCTGGAGGGGCCGAAGAGGTGGGAACACCGGGGAGCTGTTTTTT TRBV30 . . TRBJ2-2
CASSQARRGGDYNEQFF TGCGCCAGCAGCCAAGCCCGCCGGGGGGGGGACTACAATGAGCAGTTCTTC TRBV4-3 TRBD2 . TRBJ2-1
CAWSRRGTDTQYF TGTGCCTGGAGTAGGAGGGGCACAGATACGCAGTATTTT TRBV30 . . TRBJ2-3
CASSPRGQGTGELFF TGCGCCAGCAGCCCCAGGGGGCAGGGCACCGGGGAGCTGTTTTTT TRBV5-1 TRBD1 . TRBJ2-2
CASRNRGPLHQYF TGTGCCAGCAGAAACAGGGGACCCCTTCACCAGTACTTC TRBV6-1 TRBD1 . TRBJ2-7
CASSPEGLAGDQETQYF TGTGCCAGCAGCCCCGAGGGGCTAGCGGGGGACCAAGAGACCCAGTACTTC TRBV4-2 TRBD2 . TRBJ2-5
CASSQERVSSYNEQFF TGCGCCAGCAGCCAAGAGCGCGTGAGCTCCTACAATGAGCAGTTCTTC TRBV4-3 . . TRBJ2-1
CASSWTGHPKNIQYF TGTGCCAGCAGTTGGACAGGGCACCCCAAAAACATTCAGTACTTC TRBV6-5 TRBD1 . TRBJ2-4
CAWRPSTGGRYPYGYTF TGTGCCTGGAGGCCCTCGACAGGGGGCCGCTACCCATATGGCTACACCTTC TRBV30 TRBD1 . TRBJ1-2
CASSLLGGAQYF TGTGCCAGCAGTTTATTGGGGGGAGCGCAGTATTTT TRBV28 . . TRBJ2-3
CASSSKSSGGVGEQFF TGTGCCAGCAGCTCCAAATCTAGCGGGGGCGTGGGTGAGCAGTTCTTC TRBV9 TRBD2 . TRBJ2-1
CASSLEWSTDTQYF TGTGCCAGCAGCTTAGAGTGGAGCACAGATACGCAGTATTTT TRBV7-9 . . TRBJ2-3
CASSQDWDGGINEKLFF TGCGCCAGCAGCCAAGATTGGGATGGGGGTATTAATGAAAAACTGTTTTTT TRBV4-3 . . TRBJ1-4
CASSQASGPETQYF TGTGCCAGCAGCCAAGCCAGTGGCCCAGAGACCCAGTACTTC TRBV4-2 . . TRBJ2-5
CASSYDQGEKLFF TGTGCCAGCAGTTACGACCAGGGGGAAAAACTGTTTTTT TRBV6-5 . . TRBJ1-4
CASSLVNRSAWVIQPQHF TGTGCCAGCAGTTTAGTTAACCGATCGGCTTGGGTTATTCAGCCCCAGCATTTT TRBV28 . . TRBJ1-5
CASSLAPGQGNVQKLFF TGTGCCAGCAGCTTAGCGCCGGGACAGGGGAACGTCCAAAAACTGTTTTTT TRBV7-6 TRBD1 . TRBJ1-4
CASSPKGGAWEAFF TGCGCCAGCTCCCCTAAGGGGGGGGCCTGGGAAGCTTTCTTT TRBV10-2 . . TRBJ1-1
CASSFSGGTGGWVHWNTIYF TGTGCCAGCAGTTTTAGTGGCGGTACAGGGGGCTGGGTACATTGGAACACCATATATTTT TRBV28 TRBD1 . TRBJ1-3
CASRQDNSPLHF TGTGCCAGCAGGCAGGACAATTCACCCCTCCACTTT TRBV2 . . TRBJ1-6
CASSLYRDSHSYF TGTGCCAGCAGTTTGTACCGGGACAGCCACTCCTACTTC TRBV28 TRBD1 . TRBJ2-7
CASSQTSGGANEQFF TGCGCCAGCAGCCAAACTAGCGGGGGGGCTAATGAGCAGTTCTTC TRBV4-3 TRBD2 . TRBJ2-1
CASRPTRGERETQYF TGTGCCAGCAGACCCACTCGCGGGGAACGAGAGACCCAGTACTTC TRBV6-1 . once TRBJ2-5
CASSLSILSSTGRGEQYF TGTGCCAGCAGTTTATCGATCCTCTCCAGCACAGGGAGGGGCGAGCAGTACTTC TRBV27 . . TRBJ2-7
CARSFFLAETQYF TGTGCCAGAAGCTTTTTTCTAGCGGAGACCCAGTACTTC TRBV5-3 . once TRBJ2-5
CASSYAGTGADGYTF TGTGCCAGCAGCTACGCCGGGACAGGGGCCGATGGCTACACCTTC TRBV5-5 TRBD1 . TRBJ1-2
CASSPGHFHTF TGTGCCAGCAGCCCGGGACACTTCCACACCTTC TRBV5-8 . . TRBJ1-2
CASSVEGGEETQYF TGTGCCAGCAGCGTAGAGGGCGGGGAAGAGACCCAGTACTTC TRBV9 . . TRBJ2-5
CASSQDYSTDLQETQYF TGCGCCAGCAGCCAAGACTACTCGACAGATCTACAAGAGACCCAGTACTTC TRBV4-3 . . TRBJ2-5
CASSPPTDPLYEQYF TGTGCCAGCTCACCACCCACTGACCCTCTTTACGAGCAGTACTTC TRBV18 . . TRBJ2-7